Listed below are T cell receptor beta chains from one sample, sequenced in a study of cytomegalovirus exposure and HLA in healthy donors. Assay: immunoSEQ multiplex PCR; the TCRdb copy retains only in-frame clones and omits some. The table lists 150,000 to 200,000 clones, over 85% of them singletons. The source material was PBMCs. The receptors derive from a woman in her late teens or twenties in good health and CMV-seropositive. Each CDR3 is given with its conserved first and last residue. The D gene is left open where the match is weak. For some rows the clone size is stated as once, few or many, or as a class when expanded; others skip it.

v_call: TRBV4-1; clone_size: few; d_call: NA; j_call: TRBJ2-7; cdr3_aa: CASSQGPTYEQYF; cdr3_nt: TGCGCCAGCAGCCAGGGCCCGACCTACGAGCAGTACTTC
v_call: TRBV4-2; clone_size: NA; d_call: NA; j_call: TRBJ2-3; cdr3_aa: CASSPGEASTDTQYF; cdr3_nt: TGTGCCAGCAGCCCTGGTGAGGCTAGCACAGATACGCAGTATTTT
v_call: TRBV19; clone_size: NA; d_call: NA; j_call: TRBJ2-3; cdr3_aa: CASKQGSTDTQYF; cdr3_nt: TGTGCCAGTAAACAGGGTAGCACAGATACGCAGTATTTT
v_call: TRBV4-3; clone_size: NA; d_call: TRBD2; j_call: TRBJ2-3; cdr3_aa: CASRAASGSSDTQYF; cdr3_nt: TGCGCCAGCAGGGCCGCTAGCGGGAGTTCAGATACGCAGTATTTT
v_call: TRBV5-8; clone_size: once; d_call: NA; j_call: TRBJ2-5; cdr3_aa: CASSFSRDSASKETQYF; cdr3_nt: TGTGCCAGCAGCTTTTCCCGAGACAGCGCGAGTAAAGAGACCCAGTACTTC
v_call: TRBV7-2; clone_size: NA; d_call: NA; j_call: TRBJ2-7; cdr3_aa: CASSLVGGPYEQYF; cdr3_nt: TGTGCCAGCAGCTTAGTCGGGGGTCCCTACGAGCAGTACTTC
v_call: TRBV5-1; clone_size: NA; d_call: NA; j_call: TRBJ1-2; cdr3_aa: CASSLGTEYGYTF; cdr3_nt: TGCGCCAGCAGCTTGGGGACAGAATATGGCTACACCTTC
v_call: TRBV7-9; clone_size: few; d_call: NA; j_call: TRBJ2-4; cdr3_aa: CASSLTPGLAKNIQYF; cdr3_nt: TGTGCCAGCAGCTTGACTCCCGGACTCGCCAAAAACATTCAGTACTTC
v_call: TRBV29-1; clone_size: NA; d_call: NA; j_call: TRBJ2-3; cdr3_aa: CSVLRQTDTQYF; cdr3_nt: TGCAGCGTTTTACGACAGACAGATACGCAGTATTTT
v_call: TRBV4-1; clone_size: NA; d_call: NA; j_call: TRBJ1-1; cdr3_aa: CASSHSGTVNTEAFF; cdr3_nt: TGCGCCAGCAGCCACAGCGGGACGGTGAACACTGAAGCTTTCTTT
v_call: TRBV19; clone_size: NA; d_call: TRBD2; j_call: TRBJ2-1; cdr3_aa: CASSRTGLAGAPPYNEQFF; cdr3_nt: TGTGCCAGTAGTCGCACGGGACTAGCGGGAGCCCCCCCCTACAATGAGCAGTTCTTC
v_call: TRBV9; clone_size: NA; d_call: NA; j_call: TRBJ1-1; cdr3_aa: CASSVGGKNTEAFF; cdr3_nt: TGTGCCAGCAGCGTAGGAGGCAAGAACACTGAAGCTTTCTTT
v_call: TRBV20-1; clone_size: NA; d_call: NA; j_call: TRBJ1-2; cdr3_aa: CSANGLYGYTF; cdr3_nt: TGCAGTGCTAATGGGCTTTATGGCTACACCTTC
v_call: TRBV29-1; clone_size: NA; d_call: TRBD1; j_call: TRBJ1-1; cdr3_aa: CSVERQGTFRSFF; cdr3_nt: TGCAGCGTTGAAAGACAGGGAACCTTCCGGAGCTTCTTT
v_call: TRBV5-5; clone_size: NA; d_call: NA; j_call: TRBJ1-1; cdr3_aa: CASSLEWQEEAFF; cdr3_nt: TGTGCCAGCAGCTTGGAATGGCAAGAAGAAGCTTTCTTT
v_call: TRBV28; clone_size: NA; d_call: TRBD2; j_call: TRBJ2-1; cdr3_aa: CASRLAGGPSNEQFF; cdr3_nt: TGTGCCAGCAGGTTAGCGGGAGGGCCAAGCAACGAGCAGTTCTTC
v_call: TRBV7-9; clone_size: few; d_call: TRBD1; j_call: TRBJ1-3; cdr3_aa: CASSLTTGVSGNTIYF; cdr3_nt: TGTGCCAGCAGCTTGACTACAGGGGTCTCTGGAAACACCATATATTTT
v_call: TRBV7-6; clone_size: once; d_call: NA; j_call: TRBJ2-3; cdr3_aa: CASSLESGDTQYF; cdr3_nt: TGTGCCAGCAGCTTAGAGAGCGGAGATACGCAGTATTTT
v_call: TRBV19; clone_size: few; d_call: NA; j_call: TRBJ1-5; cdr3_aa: CASSMGNRGQPQHF; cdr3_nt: TGTGCCAGTAGTATGGGGAATAGGGGTCAGCCCCAGCATTTT
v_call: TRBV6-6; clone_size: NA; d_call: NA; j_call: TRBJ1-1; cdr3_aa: CASSQGVQSTEAFF; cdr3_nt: TGTGCCAGCAGTCAAGGGGTCCAGAGCACTGAAGCTTTCTTT
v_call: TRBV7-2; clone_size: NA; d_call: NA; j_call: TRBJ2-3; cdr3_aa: CASSSSRADTQYF; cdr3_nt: TGTGCCAGCAGCTCTTCAAGAGCAGATACGCAGTATTTT
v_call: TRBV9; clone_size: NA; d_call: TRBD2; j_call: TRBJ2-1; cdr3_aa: CASTSGTSGRNEQFF; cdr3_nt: TGTGCCAGCACCAGCGGGACTAGCGGGAGAAATGAGCAGTTCTTC
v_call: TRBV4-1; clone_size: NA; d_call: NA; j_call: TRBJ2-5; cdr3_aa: CASSRTPSAQETQYF; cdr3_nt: TGCGCCAGCAGTCGTACCCCTAGCGCCCAAGAGACCCAGTACTTC
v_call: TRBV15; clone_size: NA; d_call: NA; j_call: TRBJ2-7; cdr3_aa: CATSSGGLKAYEQYF; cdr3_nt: TGTGCCACCAGCAGTGGCGGTCTGAAAGCCTACGAGCAGTACTTC
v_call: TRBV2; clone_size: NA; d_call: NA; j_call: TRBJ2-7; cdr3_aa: CASTIIGGATYEQYF; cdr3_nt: TGTGCCAGCACAATTATAGGGGGAGCCACCTACGAGCAGTACTTC
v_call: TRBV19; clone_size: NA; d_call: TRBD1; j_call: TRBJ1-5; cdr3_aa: CASNPRPGGGTGGNQPQHF; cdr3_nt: TGTGCCAGCAACCCCAGACCGGGGGGCGGGACAGGGGGCAATCAGCCCCAGCATTTT
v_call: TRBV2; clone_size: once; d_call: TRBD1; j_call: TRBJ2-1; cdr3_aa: CASSRDRGSYNEQFF; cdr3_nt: TGTGCCAGCAGCCGGGACAGGGGCTCCTACAATGAGCAGTTCTTC
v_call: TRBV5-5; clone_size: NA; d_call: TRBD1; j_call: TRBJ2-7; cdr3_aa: CASTPGTGDYEQYF; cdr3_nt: TGTGCCAGCACCCCCGGGACAGGGGACTACGAGCAGTACTTC
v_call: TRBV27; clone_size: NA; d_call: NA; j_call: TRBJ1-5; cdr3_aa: CASRNIQSNQPQHF; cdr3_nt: TGTGCCAGCAGAAACATCCAAAGCAATCAGCCCCAGCATTTT
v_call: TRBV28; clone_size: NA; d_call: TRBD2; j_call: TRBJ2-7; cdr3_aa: CASGDYSYEQYF; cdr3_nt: TGTGCCAGCGGGGACTACTCCTACGAGCAGTACTTC
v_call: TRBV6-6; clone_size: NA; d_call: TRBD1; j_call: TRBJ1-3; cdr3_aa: CASRDRGSGNTIYF; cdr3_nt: TGTGCCAGCAGGGACAGGGGCTCTGGAAACACCATATATTTT
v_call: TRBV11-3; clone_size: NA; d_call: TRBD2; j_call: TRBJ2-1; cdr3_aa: CASSTRRLAGGGDTEQFF; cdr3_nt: TGTGCCAGCAGCACCCGACGACTAGCGGGGGGAGGGGACACTGAGCAGTTCTTC
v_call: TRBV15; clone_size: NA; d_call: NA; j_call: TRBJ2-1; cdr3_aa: CATKSGHYNEQFF; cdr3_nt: TGTGCCACCAAAAGCGGGCATTACAATGAGCAGTTCTTC
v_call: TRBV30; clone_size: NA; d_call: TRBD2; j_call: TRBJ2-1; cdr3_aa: CAWSPQKRGSSYNEQFF; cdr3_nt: TGTGCCTGGAGCCCCCAGAAGCGGGGGAGCTCCTACAATGAGCAGTTCTTC
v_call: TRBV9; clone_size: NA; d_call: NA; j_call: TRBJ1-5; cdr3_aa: CASSVDGGYQPQHF; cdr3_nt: TGTGCCAGCAGCGTAGATGGGGGCTACCAGCCCCAGCATTTT
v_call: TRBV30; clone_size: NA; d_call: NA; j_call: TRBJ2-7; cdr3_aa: CAWSTSGLYEQYF; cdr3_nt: TGTGCCTGGAGTACTAGTGGCCTCTACGAGCAGTACTTC
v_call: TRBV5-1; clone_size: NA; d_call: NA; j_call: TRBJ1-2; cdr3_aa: CASSQRTANYGYTF; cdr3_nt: TGCGCCAGCAGCCAGAGGACAGCTAACTATGGCTACACCTTC
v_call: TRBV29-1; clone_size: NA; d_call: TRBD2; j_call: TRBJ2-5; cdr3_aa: CSVEDWAAGQWASGTAETQYF; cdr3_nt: TGCAGCGTTGAAGATTGGGCCGCGGGACAGTGGGCTAGCGGGACTGCAGAGACCCAGTACTTC
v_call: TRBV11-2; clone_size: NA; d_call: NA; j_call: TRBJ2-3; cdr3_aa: CASSLFRLTGVGDTQYF; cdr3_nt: TGTGCCAGCAGCTTATTTCGGCTGACGGGAGTCGGAGATACGCAGTATTTT
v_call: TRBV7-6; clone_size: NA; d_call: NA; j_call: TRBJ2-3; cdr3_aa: CASSIRTSTDTQYF; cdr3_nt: TGTGCCAGCAGCATACGGACTAGCACAGATACGCAGTATTTT
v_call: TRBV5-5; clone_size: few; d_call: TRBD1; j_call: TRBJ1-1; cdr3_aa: CASSTDRGFEAFF; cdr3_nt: TGTGCCAGCAGCACCGACAGGGGATTTGAAGCTTTCTTT
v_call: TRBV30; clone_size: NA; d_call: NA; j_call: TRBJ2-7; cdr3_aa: CAWIVGRGGEQYF; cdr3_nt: TGTGCCTGGATAGTCGGACGGGGTGGGGAGCAGTACTTC
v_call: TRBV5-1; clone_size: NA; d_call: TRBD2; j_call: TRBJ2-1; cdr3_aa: CASSLVLAGWDNEQFF; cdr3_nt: TGCGCCAGCAGCCTAGTTCTAGCGGGATGGGACAATGAGCAGTTCTTC
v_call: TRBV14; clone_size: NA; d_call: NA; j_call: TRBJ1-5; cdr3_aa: CASSQAGGRPQHF; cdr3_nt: TGTGCCAGCAGCCAAGCGGGTGGGAGGCCCCAGCATTTT
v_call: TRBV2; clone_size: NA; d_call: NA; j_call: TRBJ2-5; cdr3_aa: CASGRAKETQYF; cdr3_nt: TGTGCCAGCGGGAGAGCGAAAGAGACCCAGTACTTC
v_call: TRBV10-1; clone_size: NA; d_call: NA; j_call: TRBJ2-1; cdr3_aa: CASSGSPGEQFF; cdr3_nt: TGCGCCAGCAGTGGATCTCCGGGGGAGCAGTTCTTC
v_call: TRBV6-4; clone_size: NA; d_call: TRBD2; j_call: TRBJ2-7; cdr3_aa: CASSQEASGSYEQYF; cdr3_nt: TGTGCCAGCAGTCAGGAGGCTAGCGGGAGCTACGAGCAGTACTTC
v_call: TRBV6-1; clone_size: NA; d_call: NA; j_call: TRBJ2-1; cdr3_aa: CASSELGVDSYNEQFF; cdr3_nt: TGTGCCAGCAGTGAATTAGGGGTAGACTCCTACAATGAGCAGTTCTTC